This T cell receptor beta chain was documented in a study of T cells in Graves' hyperthyroidism and ophthalmopathy. Findings and caveats of the study: Most expanded thyroid clonotypes above 0.001 also appeared in blood.

Exclusion followed for patients with uncontrolled infection, other autoimmune disease, pregnancy or lactation. This clonotype appeared a few times. Antigen unknown. TCR beta CDR3 regions were amplified from RNA. The HTBI primer set was used in a first-round RT-PCR of the TCR CDR3. TCRdb re-called the multiplex PCR reads through MiXCR, storing one row per CDR3 protein. The top ten hold about 45% of the sample, which has under 550,000 distinct CDR3 sequences, 20% seen once. The material sequenced was blood. This clonotype originated in a man aged 35 to 55 with Graves' ophthalmopathy.

The CDR3 DNA sequence: TGTGCCAGCGATAGGCGGGACAGAGAAAAGGATGAGCAGTTCTTC. This translates into CASDRRDREKDEQFF. The V and J genes are TRBV2 and TRBJ2-1; D is possibly TRBD1 (7 bases). Germline assignment: CDR1 SNHLY and CDR2 FYNNEI. CDR3 length: 15 residues. The germline V and J ends were trimmed by 8 bases and 8 bases, with 22 bases remaining between them.